This TCR beta chain derives from a study of cytomegalovirus exposure and HLA in healthy donors. Overall study findings and caveats: Most of the CMV-associated TCR beta chains (in a later analysis) appeared to be HLA-restricted. Per published accounts, TCR beta sequences correctly predicted the HLA-A and HLA-B alleles of most subjects. Later findings reportedly placed an Asian-associated ancestry cluster below the approximately 670-donor mean for N-insertions.

This CDR3 is 16 amino acids long. Trimming removed 4 bases at V and 2 bases at J, with 18 bases between. Germline lookup yields CDR1 SGHNT and CDR2 YYREEE (reference sequence). It was with 60 Vbeta and 13 Jbeta primers that the PCR ran. The protocol was immunoSEQ multiplex PCR, while the TCRdb copy is restricted to in-frame clones and leaves out a portion. The sample lists roughly 200,000 clones; around three quarters were seen once. As for this clone: Its antigen is currently unknown.

The chain couples TRBV5-4 to TRBJ1-2, with no clear D. The specimen sequenced was PBMCs. This receptor was obtained from a woman aged 30 to 39 in good health and CMV-seronegative. The CDR3: CASSPEIGDWNYGYTF. The CDR3 DNA reads TGTGCCAGCAGCCCGGAAATAGGAGACTGGAACTATGGCTACACCTTC.